The source of this T cell receptor (beta chain) is a study of circulating and synovial CD4+ cells in juvenile arthritis (dated by TCRdb to between 2014 and 2016). General notes on the study: Within each patient, the study compared the TCRbeta CDR3 repertoires of three groups: circulating HLA-DR+ CD4 T cells, bulk blood CD4 T cells, and synovial CD4 T cells. The goal of repertoire sequencing was to confirm that a circulating synovial-like CD4 T cell subset was enriched in synovial clonotypes. The research as a whole found: No difference between circulating pathogenic-like lymphocytes and bulk blood T cells was detected by traditional Vbeta family usage analysis. Circulating pathogenic-like lymphocytes clustered together with synovial T cells, and compared with bulk blood, the circulating pathogenic-like lymphocytes shared a substantially higher fraction of CDR3 sequences with synovium. CPL and bulk blood CD4 samples differed in T cell genome counts by at least an order of magnitude, so sample-size effects were addressed. Overlap with synovium increased with sequencing depth, so measured shared-clonotype fractions likely underestimated the full repertoire overlap. Synovial and circulating pathogenic-like lymphocyte repertoires were less diverse than bulk blood CD4 repertoires, and some CPL samples were as oligoclonal as synovium.

CDR3 length: 14 amino acids, cysteine to phenylalanine. The read is trimmed to its CDR3 DNA, 42 bases read in frame from base 1. After removal of 0 bases from V and 7 bases from J, the junction retains 3 bases not matched to a gene. CDR1 MNHEY and CDR2 SVGAGI were looked up in the germline V gene. Receptor amplification or capture employed the immunoSEQ multiplex PCR assay. An external provider carried out the TCRbeta CDR3 sequencing as a commercial service. From the authors' description of their analysis: The analyses used productive nucleotide sequences together with amino acid sequences obtained by in silico translation. Diversity was measured with Renyi entropy across alpha values, using the median of 200 repeated subsamples to equalise sample size. The distance between each pair of repertoires was calculated as one minus the Chao-modified Jaccard index, which corrects for under-sampling, and this distance was used for clustering. Frequency-weighted overlap with synovial clonotypes was computed over 200 sample sizes, 200 draws without replacement each, and reported at the smaller sample's size. Imported from immuneACCESS, the table was reduced by TCRdb to in-frame sequences with V and J called. These copies leave out some clones; in studies compared against another copy, an unresolved V gene accounts for under half, and the cause of the remainder is not known. D and trimming were read from the DNA, whereas the V and J calls and clone size are those reported in that table. The sample table contains around 32,000 clones; only one count was recorded for around 96% of them. The top ten constitute 0.68% of the sample.

With regard to this clone: Its antigen is currently not known. Base qualities are not provided; no much larger clone lies one nucleotide away.

Donors of the sequenced samples were patients with active juvenile idiopathic arthritis. Sorting was carried out immediately after cells were thawed, and dead cells were excluded with Live/Dead Fixable Near-IR Stain. The chain is assembled from TRBV6-5 and TRBJ1-2, with 9 bases aligning to TRBD1. Material: CD4+ T cells from blood. This sequence was found in a human donor with juvenile idiopathic arthritis. The sequenced DNA is TGTGCCAGCAGTTACTCGGGGACAGGGAGTGGCTACACCTTC. Its translation is CASSYSGTGSGYTF.